The 21 T cell receptor beta chains presented below share a single source sample, sequenced in a study of response to subunit inactivated influenza vaccine. TCRdb reanalysed the RT-PCR reads using MiXCR and keeps one entry per CDR3 protein. The repertoire consists of 490,000 or so distinct CDR3 sequences, with 6% to 9% occurring once and the leading ten covering about an eighth. The input for sequencing was PBMCs from blood, taken less than 30 months after vaccination. The source is a man aged 50 to 69 who received an inactivated influenza vaccine.

A few counts support this clonotype. The V and J genes are TRBV29-1 and TRBJ2-3; D perhaps matches TRBD2 (5 bases). This CDR3 contains 17 residues. Germline CDR1 reads SQVTM; CDR2 reads ANQGSEA. Trimming shortened V by 3 bases and J by 1 base, and 20 bases separated the two germline ends. The CDR3 spells CSVEVLAGEGGTDTQYF. CDR3 nucleotide sequence: TGCAGCGTTGAGGTCTTGGCCGGCGAGGGTGGCACAGATACGCAGTATTTT.

This clonotype was counted ten times or more. The chain is built from TRBV20-1 and TRBJ1-1; 9 bases line up with TRBD1. From germline, CDR1 is DFQATT and CDR2 SNEGSKA (reference sequence). The J segment lost 4 bases and the V segment lost 3 bases, leaving 9 bases of the junction unmatched. The CDR3 is made up of 15 amino acids. CDR3 sequence: CSASRDRVFGTEAFF. The CDR3 DNA reads as TGCAGTGCTAGCCGGGACAGGGTTTTTGGCACTGAAGCTTTCTTT.

This clonotype was found a few times. The chain employs TRBV11-2 and TRBJ2-3; 7 bases line up with TRBD2. Trimming at V came to 4 bases and at J to 4 bases, leaving 11 bases not matched to a gene. The CDR3 has 16 residues. Germline V CDR1 and CDR2: SGHAT, FQNNGV. The CDR3 sequence is CASSSLGGRYADTQYF. As DNA, the CDR3 is TGTGCCAGCAGCTCCCTCGGCGGGAGATATGCAGATACGCAGTATTTT.

This clonotype was observed many times. This chain joins TRBV29-1 and TRBJ2-1; 9 nucleotides align to TRBD2. Per germline, CDR1 SQVTM and CDR2 ANQGSEA. With 5 bases clipped from V and 3 bases from J, the junction kept 5 bases outside the gene matches. CDR3 length: 14 residues. The CDR3 sequence is CSVPGTSRYNEQFF. The CDR3 nucleotides are TGCAGCGTTCCCGGGACTAGCCGCTACAATGAGCAGTTCTTC.

This clonotype was observed a handful of times. The chain joins TRBV15 to TRBJ2-5; the D is unclear. Trimming removed 0 bases at V and 4 bases at J, with 9 bases between. Germline assignment: CDR1 LNHNV and CDR2 YYDKDF (reference sequence). The CDR3 is 14 amino acids. For the CDR3, the DNA is TGTGCCACCAGCAGAGATGGGCCGTTAGAGACCCAGTACTTC. The encoded protein is CATSRDGPLETQYF.

This clonotype appeared many times. V is TRBV11-2 and J is TRBJ2-2; D possibly corresponds to TRBD1 (5 bases). Germline V gives CDR1 SGHAT, CDR2 FQNNGV. Trimming left V 8 bases short and J 4 bases short, with 20 bases between. The CDR3 runs 16 residues. Here the CDR3 reads CASRRIGARITGELFF. As DNA, the CDR3 is TGTGCCAGCCGCAGGATAGGGGCCCGAATCACCGGGGAGCTGTTTTTT.

This clonotype showed up many times. V and J are TRBV12-3 or TRBV12-4 and TRBJ2-7; no clear D. V was pared by 3 bases and J by 7 bases, with 10 bases between. The CDR3 is made up of 12 amino acids. In DNA, the CDR3 is TGTGCCAGCAGTTTCTCAGGATTTGAGCAGTACTTC. Its translation: CASSFSGFEQYF.

This clonotype has just a few counts. The V and J genes are TRBV7-6 and TRBJ2-7; D unclear. With 10 bases removed from V and 1 base from J, the gap between germline ends came to 14 bases. The germline V gene has CDR1 SGHVS and CDR2 FNYEAQ. CDR3 size: 13 residues. In DNA form, the CDR3 reads TGTGCCACCTCACCCCAAGGGTCCTACGAGCAGTACTTC. Its translation is CATSPQGSYEQYF.

This chain joins TRBV12-3 or TRBV12-4 and TRBJ2-4, with 7 bases fitting TRBD2. Trimming took 6 bases from V and 9 from J; bases not matched to a gene: 14. The CDR3 has 15 amino acids. This chain's CDR3 is CASSEVPGGIGIQYF. CDR3 DNA sequence: TGTGCCAGCAGCGAGGTGCCGGGGGGTATAGGCATTCAGTACTTC.

Only a few counts were recorded for this clonotype. The gene calls are TRBV3-1 and TRBJ1-2, with 7 positions matching TRBD1. CDR1 is LGHDT, CDR2 YNNKEL, per germline (reference sequence). The CDR3 loop spans 18 amino acids. V was pared by 2 bases and J by 2 bases, with 14 bases of the junction left unmatched. DNA for the CDR3: TGTGCCAGCAGCCAAAGGTCGAGTCCGGCAGGGGGAAACTATGGCTACACCTTC. Translation: CASSQRSSPAGGNYGYTF.

This chain connects TRBV9 to TRBJ1-6; TRBD1 is a possible D gene (5 bases). Germline V gene data show CDR1 as SGDLS and CDR2 as YYNGEE. The germline V and J ends were trimmed by 6 bases and 10 bases, with 11 bases remaining between them. The CDR3 runs to 12 residues. The CDR3 protein is CASKRGRSPLHF. The CDR3 nucleotides read TGTGCCAGCAAAAGGGGAAGATCACCCCTCCACTTT.

This clonotype was observed a handful of times. The DNA of the CDR3 is TGTGCCAGCAGCTTTACAGGGGCCGGGAACGAGCAGTACTTC. Translating gives CASSFTGAGNEQYF. The genes are TRBV7-9 and TRBJ2-7; TRBD1 matches 7 bases. CDR1 and CDR2 (germline): SEHNR, FQNEAQ (reference sequence). This CDR3 is 14 amino acids long. The trim removed 3 bases at V and 5 bases at J, leaving 7 bases unmatched.

This clonotype occurred a few times. The chain combines TRBV12-3 or TRBV12-4 with TRBJ2-2, with 8 bases lining up with TRBD1. This CDR3 spans 14 amino acids. With 6 bases clipped from V and 6 bases from J, the junction kept 6 bases outside the gene matches. Written as DNA, the CDR3 is TGTGCCAGCAGAGAGATACAGGGGGCCGGGGAGCTGTTTTTT. Residues: CASREIQGAGELFF.

This rearrangement joins TRBV18 to TRBJ2-7; TRBD1 matches at 11 bases. The CDR3 has 14 amino acids. Unmatched junction bases numbered 4, after V lost 3 bases and J lost 6 bases. In germline, CDR1 is KGHSH, CDR2 LQKENI. In nucleotides, the CDR3 is TGTGCCAGCTCACCGGGGACAGGGGGGACCGAGCAGTACTTC. Amino acids: CASSPGTGGTEQYF.

The genes are TRBV5-1 and TRBJ2-3, with 7 nucleotides matching TRBD2. With V trimmed by 1 base and J by 4 bases, 6 bases remained unmatched. Germline CDR1 is SGHRS and CDR2 is YFSETQ. This CDR3 contains 15 residues. The CDR3 DNA reads TGCGCCAGCAGCTTGCTAGCGGCTCTTGCAGATACGCAGTATTTT. Translated: CASSLLAALADTQYF.

The V and J genes are TRBV4-2 and TRBJ2-1; possible D gene TRBD2, 5 bases. The CDR3 runs to 15 residues. The V gene lost 1 base and the J gene lost 3 bases, with 10 bases spanning the gap. Germline CDR1 reads LGHNA; CDR2 reads YNFKEQ. The chain's CDR3 is CASSQGGPSYNEQFF. CDR3 coding DNA: TGTGCCAGCAGCCAAGGCGGGCCTAGCTACAATGAGCAGTTCTTC.

This clonotype was detected ten times or more. The genes are TRBV12-3 or TRBV12-4 and TRBJ2-7; 12 bases match TRBD2. J was trimmed by 5 bases and V by 3 bases; bases with no gene match: 5. The CDR3 spans 15 residues. The CDR3 protein is CASSLTSGSVHEQYF. CDR3 nucleotides: TGTGCCAGCAGTTTGACTAGCGGGAGTGTCCACGAGCAGTACTTC.

This clonotype appeared many times. The V and J genes are TRBV10-3 and TRBJ1-6; perhaps TRBD1 as D (5 bases). V dropped 9 bases and J dropped 6 bases, with 9 bases sitting between them. The CDR3 is 12 amino acids. Germline values: CDR1 ENHRY, CDR2 SYGVKD. For the CDR3, the DNA is TGTGCCATGGGCAGGGTTAATTCACCCCTCCACTTT. This gives the protein CAMGRVNSPLHF.

This clonotype was seen only a few times. The J gene is TRBJ2-5, the V gene TRBV7-2; 7 positions match TRBD1. The CDR3 is 14 amino acids. The V and J ends lost 5 bases and 1 base, in that order; junction bases with no gene match: 4. Germline V gives CDR1 SGHTA, CDR2 FQGNSA. The CDR3 loop is CASSRQGSQETQYF. CDR3 DNA: TGTGCCAGCAGCAGACAGGGTTCCCAAGAGACCCAGTACTTC.

The rearrangement joins TRBV7-8 to TRBJ2-2; unclear D gene. The CDR3 runs 13 residues. CDR1 is SGHVS and CDR2 is FQNEAQ in the germline V gene. Trimming took 5 bases from V and 3 from J, leaving 7 bases between them. The CDR3 sequence is CASSGVDTGELFF. DNA of the CDR3: TGTGCCAGCAGCGGAGTAGACACCGGGGAGCTGTTTTTT.

This clonotype came up a few times. This chain links TRBV29-1 with TRBJ2-1; 11 bases are shared with TRBD2. The CDR3 loop spans 14 amino acids. V shed 7 bases, J shed 4 bases, and the junction held 6 bases outside the gene matches. Germline-derived CDR1 and CDR2 are SQVTM and ANQGSEA. As DNA, the CDR3 is TGCAGCGCTCGACTAGCGGGACAATACAATGAGCAGTTCTTC. Amino acids: CSARLAGQYNEQFF.